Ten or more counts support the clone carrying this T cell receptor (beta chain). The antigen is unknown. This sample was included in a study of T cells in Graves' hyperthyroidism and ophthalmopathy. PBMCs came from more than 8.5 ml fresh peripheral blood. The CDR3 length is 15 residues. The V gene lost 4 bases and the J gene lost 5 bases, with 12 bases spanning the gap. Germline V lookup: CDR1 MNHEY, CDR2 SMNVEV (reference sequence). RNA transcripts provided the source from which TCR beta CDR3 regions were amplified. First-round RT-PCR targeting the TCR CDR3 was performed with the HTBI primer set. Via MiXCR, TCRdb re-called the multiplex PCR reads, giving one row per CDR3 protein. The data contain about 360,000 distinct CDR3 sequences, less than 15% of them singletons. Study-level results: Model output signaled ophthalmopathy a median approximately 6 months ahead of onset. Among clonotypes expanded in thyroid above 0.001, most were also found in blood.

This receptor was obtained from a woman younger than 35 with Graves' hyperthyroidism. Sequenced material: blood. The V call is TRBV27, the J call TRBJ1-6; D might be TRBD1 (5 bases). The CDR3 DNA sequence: TGTGCCAGCAGTTCCGAGACAGCCGATAATTCACCCCTCCACTTT. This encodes CASSSETADNSPLHF.